This is a list of T cell receptor beta chains from one sample in a study of T cells after yellow fever vaccination. TCRdb itself ran the 5' RACE reads through MiXCR, one entry per CDR3 protein. The sample carries around 310,000 distinct CDR3 sequences, 3.5% to 4.5% recorded once. Sequenced here: PBMCs, sampled 15 days after the yellow fever booster vaccination. The receptors were sampled from a man aged 18 to 35 who received the YFV17D yellow fever vaccine. The CDR3 runs from the conserved cysteine through the conserved F or W.

v_gene	j_gene	CDR3aa
TRBV7-9	TRBJ1-1	CASSHPPDRGYTEAFF
TRBV5-1	TRBJ2-1	CASTGTSGISYNEQFF
TRBV5-8	TRBJ2-1	CASSLLAGGHEQFF
TRBV14	TRBJ2-5	CASSQDQGEETQYF
TRBV20-1	TRBJ2-3	CSAQGIGGPDTQYF
TRBV3-1	TRBJ2-2	CASSQESLTGELFF
TRBV12-3/TRBV12-4	TRBJ1-4	CASSFGGSGVQEKLFF
TRBV5-1	TRBJ2-7	CASSVQGAQEQYF
TRBV6-6	TRBJ1-5	CASSSQGDLRTAPQHF
TRBV5-1	TRBJ1-6	CASSFLGGNSPLHF